The 21 T cell receptor beta chains below were found in one sample sequenced in a study of tumor and adjacent non-tumor tissue in lung cancer. No cell sorting was done before RNA was extracted from the tissue. A modified ARM-PCR protocol with three rounds of nested PCR amplified TCRbeta. Using its own MiXCR run on the multiplex PCR reads, TCRdb lists one record per CDR3 protein. The data contain 65,000 to 95,000 distinct CDR3 sequences, around 85% of them singletons. Sample: lung tumor tissue. All receptors come from a woman aged 45-65 years with non-small cell lung cancer.

Concerning this clonotype itself: One junction end disagrees with the germline gene, perhaps due to a read error. The CDR3 sequence: CASSLGWSASKDKEQFF. CDR3 DNA: TGTGCCAGCAGCCTTGGCTGGAGCGCGTCAAAGGACAAAGAGCAGTTCTTC. The chain links TRBV11-3 to TRBJ2-1; tentatively, D is TRBD1 (5 bases). CDR1 SGHNT and CDR2 YENEEA come from the germline V gene. The CDR3 extends over 17 amino acids.

For this clonotype: One end of the junction is discordant with germline, which a read error may explain. The chain is built from TRBV4-3 and TRBJ2-6; D may be TRBD1 or TRBD2 (5 bases each). The CDR3 consists of 20 residues. Germline V gene data show CDR1 as LGHNA and CDR2 as YSLEER. The DNA of the CDR3 is TGCGCCAGCAGCCAAGGGACGTTAGATAGGACTTACTCTGGGGCCAAGGTCCTGACTTTC. This gives the protein CASSQGTLDRTYSGAKVLTF.

The rearrangement links TRBV20-1 to TRBJ2-7; 12 nucleotides line up with TRBD2. Germline V CDR1 and CDR2: DFQATT, SNEGSKA (reference sequence). V lost 0 bases and J lost 8; bases outside the gene matches: 8. This CDR3 comprises 15 residues. DNA for the CDR3: TGCAGTGCTAGAGACAGACTAGCGGGGGTAGGGAAGCAGTACTTC. Its translation is CSARDRLAGVGKQYF.

The rearrangement links TRBV4-2 to TRBJ2-2; the D is unclear. The CDR3 sequence is 13 residues long. The germline V gene encodes CDR1 LGHNA and CDR2 YNFKEQ. V was clipped by 0 bases and J by 11 bases, with 10 bases between them. This CDR3 reads CASSQDGTCELFF. CDR3 sequence (DNA): TGTGCCAGCAGCCAAGATGGCACCTGTGAGCTGTTTTTT.

About this clonotype itself: Lacking the conserved final phenylalanine or tryptophan, this CDR3 likely reflects a read error. No DNA is shown, since the ends of the CDR3 on it are uncertain; the CDR3 is the one TCRdb lists. The chain employs TRBV20-1 and TRBJ1-5. Germline V gene sequence: CDR1 DFQATT, CDR2 SNEGSKA (reference sequence). The CDR3 totals 17 residues, both ends included. The CDR3 here is CSVLFAGGMRGNQPQDY.

In the case of this clonotype: One junction end disagrees with the germline gene, perhaps due to a read error. The chain carries TRBV10-3 and TRBJ2-7; no definite D call. The CDR3 contains 13 residues. Germline V lookup: CDR1 ENHRY, CDR2 SYGVKD. The chain's CDR3 is CTISGINLYELYF. The CDR3 coding sequence is TGTACCATCAGTGGTATAAACCTGTACGAGCTGTACTTC.

In regard to this clonotype: A read error may produce the germline difference seen at one junction end. The J gene is TRBJ2-5, the V gene TRBV11-1; D possibly uses TRBD1 or TRBD2 (5 bases each). The CDR3 totals 14 residues. CDR1 and CDR2 from the germline V gene are SGHAT and FQDESV (reference sequence). CDR3 nucleotides: TGTGCTAGCAGCGCATCGGTTTGGGGGGAGACCCAGTACTTC. This gives the protein CASSASVWGETQYF.

The chain uses TRBV29-1 and TRBJ1-1, with no clear D. Trimming left V 4 bases short and J 0 bases short, with 6 bases between. Per the germline V gene, CDR1 is SQVTM and CDR2 is ANQGSEA. This CDR3 region has 12 residues. CDR3 DNA sequence: TGCAGCGTTGCCGGGCTGAACACTGAAGCTTTCTTT. Translated, it gives CSVAGLNTEAFF.

About this clonotype itself: The CDR3 carries no conserved terminal phenylalanine or tryptophan, so it likely arises from a read error. The genes are TRBV4-1 and TRBJ1-5; no firm D call. CDR1 and CDR2 from the germline V gene are MGHRA and YSYEKL. This CDR3 region has 16 residues. Written as DNA, the CDR3 is TGCGCCAGCATCCAAGATTTAGGATACCGCAATCAGCCCCAGCATTCT. Amino acids: CASIQDLGYRNQPQHS.

About this clonotype itself: The junction departs from germline at one end; a sequencing error may be responsible. This sequence joins TRBV28 and TRBJ2-3, with D perhaps matching TRBD2 (6 bases). Germline CDR1 MDHEN, CDR2 SYDVKM. This CDR3 has 15 residues. CDR3: CTSSPPSALTDTQYF. CDR3 DNA sequence: TGTACCAGCAGTCCCCCTAGCGCACTCACAGATACACAGTATTTT.

On this clonotype itself: Likely a read error: the CDR3 ends without its conserved phenylalanine or tryptophan. The genes are TRBV4-1 and TRBJ1-1; D possibly corresponds to TRBD1 (6 bases). This CDR3 has 16 residues. Germline V gene lookup returns CDR1 MGHRA and CDR2 YSYEKL. The CDR3 DNA is TGCGGCAGCAGCCAAGATCTCTACAGGGTCGGTACTGAAGCTTTCCTT. Protein product: CGSSQDLYRVGTEAFL.

About this clonotype itself: Relative to the germline gene, one junction end is altered; a read error may explain this. The gene calls are TRBV6-6 and TRBJ1-1; D remains unclear. This CDR3 region has 10 residues. The germline gives CDR1 MNHNY, CDR2 SVGAGI (reference sequence). The CDR3 region has the DNA TGTGCCAGCAGTAAGAGTGAAGCTTTGTTT. Translating gives CASSKSEALF.

This clonotype was recorded once. V gene TRBV20-1 combines with J gene TRBJ2-5; the D is unclear. V lost 2 bases to trimming and J lost 6 bases, with 16 bases between them. Germline V gene data show CDR1 as DFQATT and CDR2 as SNEGSKA (reference sequence). The CDR3 has 14 residues. The CDR3 DNA reads TGCAGTGCTAGAAACTATGTGGAAAGGCAGACCCAGTACTTC. This gives the protein CSARNYVERQTQYF.

For this clonotype: Mismatch with germline at one junction end may stem from a read error. The V gene is TRBV28, the J gene TRBJ2-5, with TRBD1 matching 8 bases. CDR3 size: 17 residues. The germline V gene encodes CDR1 MDHEN and CDR2 SYDVKM. In nucleotides, the CDR3 is TGTGTCAGCAGTTTACTCCGGGTCAGGGGGCTTCAAGAGACCCAGTACTTC. It encodes CVSSLLRVRGLQETQYF. Filled out from reference TRBV28 and TRBJ2-5, the complete variable domain reads DVKVTQSSRYLVKRTGEKVFLECVQDMDHENMFWYRQDPGLGLRLIYFSYDVKMKEKGDIPEGYSVSREKKERFSLILESASTNQTSMYLCVSSLLRVRGLQETQYFGPGTRLLVL.

As DNA, the CDR3 is TGTGCCAGCAGGCAAGCAGACTCCTACGAGCAGTACTTC. Residues: CASRQADSYEQYF. The chain recombines TRBV12-3 or TRBV12-4 with TRBJ2-7; no clear D gene. This CDR3 is 13 amino acids long. V lost 6 bases and J 0 bases, leaving 9 bases between the germline ends.

About this clonotype: One end of the junction does not line up with germline, which may come from a read error. The rearrangement uses TRBV4-2 and TRBJ2-5; maybe TRBD1 (5 bases). The V gene's germline CDR1 is LGHNA and CDR2 YNFKEQ. The CDR3 loop spans 15 amino acids. As DNA, the CDR3 is TGTACCAGCAGCCAAGCTTACAGGAGAGGAGAGACCCAGTACTTC. Residues: CTSSQAYRRGETQYF.

At least ten counts were recorded for this clonotype. The chain employs TRBV30 and TRBJ2-5; 8 positions agree with TRBD2. V was pared by 4 bases and J by 10 bases, with 8 bases of the junction left unmatched. Germline CDR1 and CDR2: GTSNPN and SVGIG (reference sequence). The CDR3 contains 12 residues. CDR3 residues: CAWTLSGSSQYF. The CDR3 region has the DNA TGTGCCTGGACTCTCAGCGGGAGCAGCCAGTACTTC.

This chain connects TRBV20-1 to TRBJ2-1; TRBD2 agrees at 9 bases. CDR3 size: 15 residues. Germline lookup yields CDR1 DFQATT and CDR2 SNEGSKA (reference sequence). Written as DNA, the CDR3 is TGCAATGCGGAACTTAGCGGGAGCTTCTACAATGAGCAGTTCTTC. Translating gives CNAELSGSFYNEQFF.

Of note for this clonotype: A read error may account for a junction end that differs from germline. Written as DNA, the CDR3 is TGCAGTGTTCGCGTAACAGGGATGGCCTACGAGCAGTGCTTC. Translated, it gives CSVRVTGMAYEQCF. This chain connects TRBV20-1 to TRBJ2-7; D perhaps matches TRBD1 (6 bases). This CDR3 has 14 residues. The V gene's germline CDR1 is DFQATT and CDR2 SNEGSKA (reference sequence).

This clonotype was seen once. One junction end disagrees with the germline gene, perhaps due to a read error. The V and J genes are TRBV20-1 and TRBJ2-7; weak D call: TRBD1 (6 bases). From germline, CDR1 is DFQATT and CDR2 SNEGSKA (reference sequence). The CDR3 contains 18 residues. The CDR3 is CSDRGEVGIRGVTYKQYF. The CDR3 bases are TGCAGTGATAGAGGGGAAGTGGGGATCAGGGGTGTAACCTACAAGCAGTACTTC.

This clonotype was seen a handful of times. The chain links TRBV24-1 to TRBJ2-1, with D maybe TRBD2 (6 bases). The germline V gene has CDR1 KGHDR and CDR2 SFDVKD. V shed 4 bases and J shed 7 bases, with 19 bases lying between them. The CDR3 contains 16 residues. The chain's CDR3 is CATSDPSGAGGNEQFF. The CDR3, as DNA: TGTGCCACCAGTGACCCCAGCGGAGCTGGGGGGAATGAGCAGTTCTTC.